The entry below describes one T cell receptor (beta chain). The table lists this clonotype with a few counts. Its specific antigen is unknown. No qualities accompany the bases; no much larger clone lies one base away. The data were produced on an Illumina HiSeq 1500. TCRdb cleaned the public reads at Q25 with fastp, built clones with MiXCR and kept in-frame beta chains. Each record represents a unique CDR3 protein, reported with the most common genes and DNA among its rows. Present in this sample are about 490,000 distinct CDR3 sequences, approximately 11% of which were seen just once. The ten largest clonotypes hold approximately 10% of the sample. The CDR3 goes from the cysteine to the phenylalanine over 14 residues. Only CDR3 DNA is held: 42 bases, read in frame from base 1. For CDR1 and CDR2, the germline V gene (reference sequence) lists DFQATT and SNEGSKA. For this chain, trimming is 3 bases at the V end and 6 bases at the J end, and the number of junction bases without a gene match is 5.

This specimen comes from a study of T cell repertoires in cytomegalovirus infection (dated by TCRdb to between 2018 and 2021). Concerning the study at large: Donor HLA type was relevant to the analysis, as public TCR beta signatures indicated carriage of CMV infection together with the matching HLA type.

Results and caveats for the whole study, not just this receptor: Cumulative frequency of public TCR beta family members discriminated carriers of CMV infection plus the relevant HLA type in this cohort and an independent roughly 350-donor cohort. The ex vivo response was dominated by HLA-C-restricted CMV-specific TCR beta clonotypes, which also provided the single most frequent clonotype in two of eight donors.

This TCR was sampled from a human donor in good health (CMV status not recorded). Some clones in this sample may be carry-over from other donors' samples. Sequenced sample: PBMCs. Rearrangement joined TRBV20-1 to TRBJ2-1, with 10 bases matching TRBD2. This receptor has the CDR3 CSASLGTSVNEQFF. In nucleotide form, the sequence is TGCAGTGCTAGTCTTGGGACTAGCGTCAATGAGCAGTTCTTC.